The entry below describes one TCR beta chain. These data originate in a study of blood T cell repertoires in COVID-19. Turning to the study itself: Collection of acute and convalescent COVID-19 samples took place in the United States, Italy and Spain.

In the original workflow: Amplification from reference gene primers served as the basis for estimated nucleated cell counts. This table comes from immunoSEQ multiplex PCR, and its TCRdb copy is limited to in-frame clones, with some not included. The V and J calls and clone size were taken over from that table, and D and trimming were inferred from the DNA. The data contain around 150,000 clones, about 82% of them singletons. The CDR3 has 14 amino acids. The V end was cut by 4 bases, the J end by 3 bases, with 13 bases between. Per the germline V gene, CDR1 is SGDLS and CDR2 is YYNGEE. Sequencing was done on a sample of PBMCs or T cells enriched from blood (not recorded which). The clonotype was recovered from a woman aged 35 to 49 who had recovered from COVID-19. The chain is built from TRBV9 and TRBJ1-1; D is possibly TRBD1 (6 bases). The CDR3 region is CASSKGGGDTEAFF. CDR3 nucleotide sequence: TGTGCCAGCAGCAAAGGAGGGGGGGACACTGAAGCTTTCTTT.